These 13 T cell receptor beta chains were all obtained from the same sample, sequenced in a study of shared clonotypes between healthy human individuals. TCRdb's copy holds only in-frame clones and misses some; the assay was immunoSEQ multiplex PCR. The sample consists of 950,000 to 1,300,000 clones, 65% to 80% of them appearing once. Sequencing was done on a sample of memory CD4+ T cells sorted from blood. The subset denotes: CD45RA-negative fraction. The receptors stem from a man aged 18 to 35 in good health.

This rearrangement joins TRBV7-9 to TRBJ1-3; TRBD1 agrees at 8 bases. This CDR3 comprises 16 residues. With 4 bases clipped from V and 1 base from J, the junction kept 6 bases outside the gene matches. Germline loops: CDR1 SEHNR, CDR2 FQNEAQ (reference sequence). This chain's CDR3 is CASSSGTGGSGNTIYF. Written as DNA, the CDR3 is TGTGCCAGCAGCTCAGGGACAGGCGGGTCTGGAAACACCATATATTTT.

There are a few counts of this clone. CDR3 in DNA: TGTGCCTGGTCCCCAATGAAAGTCGGCAATCAGCCCCAGCATTTT. Its protein product is CAWSPMKVGNQPQHF. V usage is TRBV30 and J usage is TRBJ1-5, with no clear D. The CDR3 is 15 residues long. The germline V gene encodes CDR1 GTSNPN and CDR2 SVGIG (reference sequence). V was cut by 5 bases and J by 2 bases, with 16 bases left in between.

The CDR3 region has the DNA TGTGCCAGCAGCCCCGGCCCGGGGGGCGTTTCACCCCTCCACTTT. This codes for CASSPGPGGVSPLHF. This chain links TRBV7-6 with TRBJ1-6, with a possible D match to TRBD1 (6 bases). CDR1 is SGHVS and CDR2 is FNYEAQ in the germline V gene. Trimming left V 5 bases short and J 9 bases short, with 17 bases between. The CDR3 runs 15 residues.

This clone was seen just once. The chain combines TRBV9 with TRBJ1-4, with D tentatively TRBD1 (6 bases). The V and J ends lost 0 bases and 5 bases respectively, with 11 bases between them. Germline V gene lookup returns CDR1 SGDLS and CDR2 YYNGEE. The CDR3 spans 15 residues. As DNA, the CDR3 is TGTGCCAGCAGCGTAGGGGGGGCATTCAATGAAAAACTGTTTTTT. Translated: CASSVGGAFNEKLFF.

The chain couples TRBV7-8 to TRBJ2-1; 7 bases agree with TRBD1. The CDR3 is 17 residues long. The ends lost 4 bases at V and 0 bases at J; junction bases unmatched: 9. Germline V gives CDR1 SGHVS, CDR2 FQNEAQ. CDR3 region: CASSSAGGARSYNEQFF. In DNA, the CDR3 is TGTGCCAGCAGCTCAGCAGGGGGAGCGCGCTCCTACAATGAGCAGTTCTTC.

This clone was observed a handful of times. V and J are TRBV18 and TRBJ1-1; perhaps TRBD1 as D (6 bases). The CDR3 length is 14 residues. The V gene's germline CDR1 is KGHSH and CDR2 LQKENI. V gave up 3 bases and J gave up 3 bases, with 11 bases separating them. CDR3 sequence (DNA): TGTGCCAGCTCACCGCTTGGGGGCGACACTGAAGCTTTCTTT. Residues: CASSPLGGDTEAFF.

The gene calls are TRBV5-6 and TRBJ2-1, with TRBD1 as a possible D gene (6 bases). The germline gives CDR1 SGHDT, CDR2 YYEEEE. V lost 3 bases and J 0 bases, leaving 10 bases between the germline ends. CDR3 size: 15 residues. The DNA of the CDR3 is TGTGCCAGCAGCTATCGGACAGTCTCCTACAATGAGCAGTTCTTC. Translation: CASSYRTVSYNEQFF.

The V gene is TRBV5-1, the J gene TRBJ2-2; D call uncertain. Germline CDR1 is SGHRS and CDR2 is YFSETQ. This CDR3 contains 12 residues. V was cut by 3 bases and J by 1 base, with 1 base left in between. As DNA, the CDR3 is TGCGCCAGCAGCTGGAACACCGGGGAGCTGTTTTTT. It is translated as CASSWNTGELFF.

The genes are TRBV6-1 and TRBJ2-4; the D gene is possibly TRBD1 (5 bases). The CDR3 is 14 amino acids. V was trimmed by 3 bases and J by 0 bases, leaving 6 bases between them. Germline lookup yields CDR1 MNHNS and CDR2 SASEGT. CDR3 sequence reads: CASSDQGAKNIQYF. The CDR3 DNA is TGTGCCAGCAGTGACCAGGGAGCCAAAAACATTCAGTACTTC.

This clone is a singleton in its sample. Other DNA sequences within the sample encode an identical CDR3. The rearrangement links TRBV2 to TRBJ2-7, with 10 bases identical to TRBD1. J was trimmed by 4 bases and V by 4 bases; bases with no gene match: 4. Per the germline V gene, CDR1 is SNHLY and CDR2 is FYNNEI. The CDR3 runs 14 residues. The CDR3 protein is CASSGWDRGYEQYF. DNA for the CDR3: TGTGCCAGCAGTGGGTGGGACAGGGGATACGAGCAGTACTTC.

This clone has more than one count but fewer than ten. The rearrangement uses TRBV30 and TRBJ1-5, with D tentatively TRBD1 (6 bases). In germline, CDR1 is GTSNPN, CDR2 SVGIG (reference sequence). V shed 5 bases and J shed 0 bases, with 29 bases lying between them. CDR3 length: 20 amino acids. The CDR3 DNA reads as TGTGCCTGGGCCGCAGGCCCGGGGGCCCATCCAACGGCTAGCAATCAGCCCCAGCATTTT. Translating it yields CAWAAGPGAHPTASNQPQHF.

The chain combines TRBV5-6 with TRBJ2-2; D is undetermined. The CDR3 totals 12 residues. The V gene's germline CDR1 is SGHDT and CDR2 YYEEEE. The V gene lost 5 bases and the J gene lost 7 bases, with 9 bases spanning the gap. CDR3: CASRTFGGELFF. The CDR3 region has the DNA TGTGCCAGCAGGACCTTTGGCGGGGAGCTGTTTTTT.

In nucleotides, the CDR3 is TGTGCCAGCAGCTTCCGGGCAATAGCGAGCGGGAGTCGCTACGAGCAGTACTTC. Translating gives CASSFRAIASGSRYEQYF. The chain uses TRBV7-6 and TRBJ2-7; 8 bases agree with TRBD2. Germline V lookup: CDR1 SGHVS, CDR2 FNYEAQ. This CDR3 region has 18 residues. The V and J ends lost 3 bases and 3 bases, in that order; junction bases with no gene match: 16.